This TCR beta chain emerged from a study of cytomegalovirus exposure and HLA in healthy donors. The V gene end was trimmed by 4 bases and the J gene end by 4 bases; junction bases not matched to a gene: 12. The CDR3 runs 16 residues. Germline CDR1 is KGHSH and CDR2 is LQKENI. The donors were members of the 120-subject validation cohort (separate from the approximately 670-subject first cohort). Data came from immunoSEQ multiplex PCR; TCRdb stores just in-frame clones and leaves some out. The profile shows over 200,000 clones, 88% of them singletons. For this clone: Antigen specificity is unknown.

Study-wide results and limits: Altogether, some 170 TCR beta chains were recorded as cytomegalovirus-associated. High sensitivity and specificity were reportedly achieved when the classifier diagnosed cytomegalovirus status. In a later analysis, first-cohort TCR clusters were found to tend to co-occur in the approximately 120 validation repertoires.

Sequenced: PBMCs. The sequence derives from a woman under 30 in good health and CMV-seronegative. The chain has TRBV18 and TRBJ1-1, with 7 bases that match TRBD1. The DNA of the CDR3 is TGTGCCAGCTCACGACAGGGAGGTGGCTATGGCACTGAAGCTTTCTTT. It yields the protein CASSRQGGGYGTEAFF. The complete variable domain, with remaining parts taken from reference TRBV18 and TRBJ1-1, reads NAGVMQNPRHLVRRRGQEARLRCSPMKGHSHVYWYRQLPEEGLKFMVYLQKENIIDESGMPKERFSAEFPKEGPSILRIQQVVRGDSAAYFCASSRQGGGYGTEAFFGQGTRLTVV.